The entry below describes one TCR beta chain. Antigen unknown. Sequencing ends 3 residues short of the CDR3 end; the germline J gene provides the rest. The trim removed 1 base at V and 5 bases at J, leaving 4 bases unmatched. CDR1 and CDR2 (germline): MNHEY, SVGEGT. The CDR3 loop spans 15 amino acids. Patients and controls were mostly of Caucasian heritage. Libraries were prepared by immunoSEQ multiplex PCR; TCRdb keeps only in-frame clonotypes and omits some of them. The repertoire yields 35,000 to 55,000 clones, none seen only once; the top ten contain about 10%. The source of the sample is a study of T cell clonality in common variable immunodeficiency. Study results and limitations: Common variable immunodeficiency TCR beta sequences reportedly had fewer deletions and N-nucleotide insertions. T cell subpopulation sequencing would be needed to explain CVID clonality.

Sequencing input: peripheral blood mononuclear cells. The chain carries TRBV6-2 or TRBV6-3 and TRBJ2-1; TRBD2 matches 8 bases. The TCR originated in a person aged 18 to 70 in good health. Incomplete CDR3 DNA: TGTGCCAGCAGTTACTTCGGGGGGGCTAACAATGAG. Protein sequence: CASSYFGGANNE. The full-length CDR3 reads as CASSYFGGANNEQFF.